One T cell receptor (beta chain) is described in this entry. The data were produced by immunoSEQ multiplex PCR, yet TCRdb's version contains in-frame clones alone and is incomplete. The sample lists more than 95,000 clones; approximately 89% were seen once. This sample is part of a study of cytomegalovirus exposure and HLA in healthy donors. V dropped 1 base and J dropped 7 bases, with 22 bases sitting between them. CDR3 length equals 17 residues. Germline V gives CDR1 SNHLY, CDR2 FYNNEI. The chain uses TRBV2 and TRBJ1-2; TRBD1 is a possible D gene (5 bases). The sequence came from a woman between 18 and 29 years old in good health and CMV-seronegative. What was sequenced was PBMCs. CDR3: CASSEGSQGRFLGGYTF. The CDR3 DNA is TGTGCCAGCAGTGAAGGCTCGCAGGGTCGGTTTCTTGGTGGCTACACCTTC.